The 28 T cell receptor beta chains given below trace back to one sample, sequenced in a study of T cell repertoires in cytomegalovirus infection (dated by TCRdb to the late 2010s). TCRdb names Illumina HiSeq 1500 as the instrument used. In-frame beta chains were kept once TCRdb had trimmed the public reads at Q25 with fastp and called clones with MiXCR. CDR3 protein duplicates are merged, each entry listing the most common genes and DNA. The sample table shows approximately 500,000 distinct CDR3 sequences, and less than 30% are seen once. Jointly, the top ten make up over 10% of the sample. The sample comprised PBMCs. The receptors originated from a human donor in good health (CMV status not recorded). Some clones in this sample may be carry-over from other donors' samples.

The rearrangement uses TRBV5-6 and TRBJ2-1; weak D call: TRBD2 (6 bases). CDR1 and CDR2 (germline): SGHDT, YYEEEE. The CDR3 extends over 17 amino acids. V lost 3 bases and J lost 8, with 24 bases in between. CDR3 amino acids: CASSSPPLARRADEQFF. The CDR3 region has the DNA TGTGCCAGCAGCTCCCCCCCCTTGGCTCGGAGGGCCGATGAGCAGTTCTTC.

V is TRBV2 and J is TRBJ1-1; tentatively, D is TRBD1 (5 bases). The germline gives CDR1 SNHLY, CDR2 FYNNEI. The CDR3 is 15 residues long. The V end was cut by 4 bases, the J end by 4 bases, with 16 bases between. The CDR3 sequence is CASSGIRGGSTEAFF. CDR3 nucleotide sequence: TGTGCCAGCAGTGGGATAAGGGGAGGAAGCACTGAAGCTTTCTTT.

This chain uses TRBV19 with TRBJ2-7, with D uncertain. V lost 5 bases, J lost 3 bases, and 14 bases lay in between. The CDR3 length is 14 residues. CDR1 LNHDA and CDR2 SQIVND come from the germline V gene (reference sequence). The CDR3 region has the DNA TGTGCCAGTAGTGCCGGTATCGAAGACTACGAGCAGTACTTC. Protein: CASSAGIEDYEQYF.

This clonotype occurred many times. The chain uses TRBV7-2 and TRBJ1-2; D is possibly TRBD1 (6 bases). The germline gives CDR1 SGHTA, CDR2 FQGNSA. V dropped 5 bases and J dropped 4 bases, with 17 bases sitting between them. This CDR3 has 15 residues. CDR3: CASSPRPGQSYGYTF. As DNA, the CDR3 is TGTGCCAGCAGCCCGCGCCCAGGACAGTCCTATGGCTACACCTTC.

This clonotype has ten or more counts. The genes are TRBV5-1 and TRBJ2-2; 7 bases are a match to TRBD2. The germline V gene has CDR1 SGHRS and CDR2 YFSETQ. The CDR3 totals 15 residues. The trim removed 4 bases at V and 0 bases at J, leaving 3 bases unmatched. CDR3 DNA: TGCGCCAGCAGCGACGGGAGGACGAACACCGGGGAGCTGTTTTTT. This codes for CASSDGRTNTGELFF.

The chain couples TRBV6-5 to TRBJ1-5; D is uncertain. CDR1 MNHEY and CDR2 SVGAGI come from the germline V gene. The CDR3 consists of 13 residues. Trimming took 6 bases from V and 9 from J, leaving 15 bases between them. This CDR3 reads CASRGRMKGPQHF. CDR3 sequence (DNA): TGTGCCAGCAGGGGTCGAATGAAGGGGCCCCAGCATTTT.

The J gene is TRBJ2-1, the V gene TRBV20-1, with 11 bases identical to TRBD2. In germline, CDR1 is DFQATT, CDR2 SNEGSKA (reference sequence). Trimming removed 3 bases from V and 4 bases from J; junction bases left unmatched: 5. The CDR3 runs 15 residues. The CDR3 nucleotides are TGCAGTGCTAGCGCTAGCGGGAGGTTTTACAATGAGCAGTTCTTC. It specifies CSASASGRFYNEQFF.

This clonotype was observed a handful of times. V usage is TRBV4-1 and J usage is TRBJ2-7; the D gene could be TRBD1 or TRBD2 (5 bases each). Per the germline V gene, CDR1 is MGHRA and CDR2 is YSYEKL. V was clipped by 0 bases and J by 6 bases, with 15 bases between them. This CDR3 has 15 residues. The CDR3 sequence is CASSQEWGILAEQYF. For the CDR3, the DNA is TGCGCCAGCAGCCAAGAATGGGGGATCCTAGCCGAGCAGTACTTC.

This clonotype was recorded at least ten times. The V and J genes are TRBV27 and TRBJ2-1; TRBD1 is a possible D gene (5 bases). The CDR3 totals 13 residues. The germline gives CDR1 MNHEY, CDR2 SMNVEV (reference sequence). Trimming stripped 6 bases from V and 8 bases from J, with 14 bases between. CDR3 sequence reads: CASSLGHNDEQFF. DNA of the CDR3: TGTGCCAGCAGCCTTGGACACAACGATGAGCAGTTCTTC.

The chain uses TRBV6-2 or TRBV6-3 and TRBJ2-7, with 9 bases matching TRBD2. Germline trimming cut 6 bases from V and 0 bases from J; bases unmatched to any gene: 6. This CDR3 spans 15 amino acids. Germline loops: CDR1 MNHEY, CDR2 SVGEGT. The chain's CDR3 is CASRPSGAVSYEQYF. DNA for the CDR3: TGTGCCAGCAGGCCTAGCGGGGCCGTCTCCTACGAGCAGTACTTC.

This clonotype was recorded at least ten times. The J gene is TRBJ2-2, the V gene TRBV7-2; no reliable D call. V was pared by 5 bases and J by 5 bases, with 12 bases between. Germline-derived CDR1 and CDR2 are SGHTA and FQGNSA. The CDR3 totals 14 residues. DNA of the CDR3: TGTGCCAGCAGCCCAGGCCCCAATACCGGGGAGCTGTTTTTT. Its translation: CASSPGPNTGELFF. Supplemented by reference TRBV7-2 and TRBJ2-2, the full variable domain reads GAGVSQSPSNKVTEKGKDVELRCDPISGHTALYWYRQSLGQGLEFLIYFQGNSAPDKSGLPSDRFSAERTGGSVSTLTIQRTQQEDSAVYLCASSPGPNTGELFFGEGSRLTVL.

The chain couples TRBV6-2 or TRBV6-3 to TRBJ2-3; D is uncertain. CDR1 and CDR2 from the germline V gene are MNHEY and SVGEGT. The CDR3 runs 12 residues. Trimming left V 8 bases short and J 2 bases short, with 8 bases between. In DNA form, the CDR3 reads TGTGCCAGCTTTGCGGACACAGATACGCAGTATTTT. It encodes CASFADTDTQYF.

The table lists this clonotype with many counts. V and J are TRBV7-2 and TRBJ1-1; D gene uncertain. V was pared by 2 bases and J by 3 bases, with 13 bases between. The length of the CDR3 is 15 residues. The germline V gene encodes CDR1 SGHTA and CDR2 FQGNSA. The CDR3 DNA reads as TGTGCCAGCAGCTTAACCCCGGGTGAGGACACTGAAGCTTTCTTT. Translating gives CASSLTPGEDTEAFF. The whole variable domain, filled in from reference TRBV7-2 and TRBJ1-1, reads GAGVSQSPSNKVTEKGKDVELRCDPISGHTALYWYRQSLGQGLEFLIYFQGNSAPDKSGLPSDRFSAERTGGSVSTLTIQRTQQEDSAVYLCASSLTPGEDTEAFFGQGTRLTVV.

The sample holds one count of this clonotype. J is TRBJ2-7 and V is TRBV27, with D possibly being TRBD1 or TRBD2 (6 bases each). The CDR3 sequence is 12 residues long. Deletions cut 5 bases from V and 12 bases from J, with 17 bases between. From germline, CDR1 is MNHEY and CDR2 SMNVEV (reference sequence). CDR3 bases: TGTGCCAGCAGTGGGAGGACAGCCCGTTTGTACTTC. This translates into CASSGRTARLYF.

This clonotype was recorded a few times. CDR3 in amino acids: CSVAVVGYEQYF. The CDR3 region has the DNA TGCAGCGTTGCAGTCGTCGGGTACGAGCAGTACTTC. The chain joins TRBV29-1 to TRBJ2-7; D not resolved. Trimming removed 4 bases from V and 4 bases from J, with 11 bases in between. This CDR3 contains 12 residues. Germline CDR1 is SQVTM and CDR2 is ANQGSEA.

This chain connects TRBV5-1 to TRBJ2-1; TRBD1 might be the D (5 bases). V lost 0 bases and J 13 bases, leaving 14 bases between the germline ends. The germline V gene has CDR1 SGHRS and CDR2 YFSETQ. The CDR3 is made up of 13 amino acids. The CDR3 region has the DNA TGCGCCAGCAGCTTGGATTCAGGGTGGCTTCAGTTCTTC. Protein product: CASSLDSGWLQFF. Using reference TRBV5-1 and TRBJ2-1 for the parts outside the CDR3, the full variable domain is KAGVTQTPRYLIKTRGQQVTLSCSPISGHRSVSWYQQTPGQGLQFLFEYFSETQRNKGNFPGRFSGRQFSNSRSEMNVSTLELGDSALYLCASSLDSGWLQFFGPGTRLTVL.

The chain employs TRBV28 and TRBJ2-2; a weak D match, TRBD1 (6 bases). V lost 2 bases and J 4 bases, leaving 14 bases between the germline ends. The CDR3 is 16 amino acids. Germline V gives CDR1 MDHEN, CDR2 SYDVKM. Here the CDR3 reads CASSLAGDGGTGELFF. CDR3 nucleotide sequence: TGTGCCAGCAGTTTAGCAGGGGACGGAGGCACCGGGGAGCTGTTTTTT.

In this sample, this clonotype turned up many times. This chain links TRBV7-2 with TRBJ2-7, with D uncertain. Germline values: CDR1 SGHTA, CDR2 FQGNSA. Trimming took off 0 bases at V and 4 bases at J, with 10 bases between the two ends. This CDR3 is 14 amino acids long. The CDR3 here is CASSLAPTPYEQYF. The DNA for the CDR3 is TGTGCCAGCAGCTTAGCTCCAACACCTTACGAGCAGTACTTC. The whole variable domain, filled in from reference TRBV7-2 and TRBJ2-7, reads GAGVSQSPSNKVTEKGKDVELRCDPISGHTALYWYRQSLGQGLEFLIYFQGNSAPDKSGLPSDRFSAERTGGSVSTLTIQRTQQEDSAVYLCASSLAPTPYEQYFGPGTRLTVT.

The count of this clonotype is one. The chain carries TRBV5-5 and TRBJ1-6; no clear D. Trimming shortened V by 4 bases and J by 10 bases, and 12 bases separated the two germline ends. CDR1 SGHKS and CDR2 YYEKEE come from the germline V gene (reference sequence). This CDR3 comprises 13 residues. The CDR3 protein is CASSPFSESPLHF. The CDR3 DNA reads TGTGCCAGCAGCCCCTTTTCCGAGTCACCCCTCCACTTT.

The chain employs TRBV9 and TRBJ2-5; D not certain. Trimming left V 0 bases short and J 5 bases short, with 11 bases between. The germline CDR1 and CDR2 sequences are SGDLS and YYNGEE. This CDR3 contains 14 residues. For the CDR3, the DNA is TGTGCCAGCAGCGTAGGACACCGGGTTGAGACCCAGTACTTC. Translation: CASSVGHRVETQYF.

The rearrangement joins TRBV24-1 to TRBJ2-1; no clear D. The V end was cut by 4 bases, the J end by 8 bases, with 17 bases between. The germline CDR1 and CDR2 sequences are KGHDR and SFDVKD. This CDR3 is 15 amino acids long. The chain's CDR3 is CATSDRRGGMDEQFF. Here the CDR3 DNA reads TGTGCCACCAGTGACAGACGAGGCGGTATGGATGAGCAGTTCTTC.

This clonotype has a count of ten or more. This chain uses TRBV6-1 with TRBJ2-1, with D possibly being TRBD1 (5 bases). The length of the CDR3 is 15 residues. Germline loops: CDR1 MNHNS, CDR2 SASEGT. Trimming removed 6 bases from V and 2 bases from J, with 14 bases in between. CDR3 DNA: TGTGCCAGCAGATTCCAGGGAACCACCTACAATGAGCAGTTCTTC. This sequence encodes CASRFQGTTYNEQFF.

The rearrangement links TRBV12-3 or TRBV12-4 to TRBJ1-2; D call uncertain. The CDR3 loop spans 14 amino acids. V was clipped by 1 base and J by 6 bases, with 12 bases between them. The CDR3 DNA reads as TGTGCCAGCAGTTTAGGTAGTGGGGTCCATGGCTACACCTTC. This gives the protein CASSLGSGVHGYTF.

The DNA for the CDR3 is TGTGCCAGCAGACCAGCGTTGTGGGGGCAAGAGACCCAGTACTTC. The encoded protein is CASRPALWGQETQYF. V usage is TRBV6-1 and J usage is TRBJ2-5, with D perhaps assigned TRBD1 or TRBD2 (5 bases each). The CDR3 is made up of 15 amino acids. V was shortened by 6 bases and J by 2 bases, with 16 bases between the two germline ends. The germline gives CDR1 MNHNS, CDR2 SASEGT.

The chain employs TRBV10-3 and TRBJ2-5; 8 positions match TRBD2. The germline V gene encodes CDR1 ENHRY and CDR2 SYGVKD. With V trimmed by 8 bases and J by 2 bases, 16 bases remained unmatched. This CDR3 spans 17 amino acids. CDR3 amino acids: CAILLKRETALQETQYF. The CDR3 DNA sequence: TGTGCCATCCTTTTGAAGCGGGAGACGGCCCTACAAGAGACCCAGTACTTC.

This clonotype was recorded at least ten times. The V gene is TRBV7-2, the J gene TRBJ2-4, with 8 bases lining up with TRBD2. The CDR3 consists of 14 residues. Looked up from germline, CDR1 is SGHTA and CDR2 is FQGNSA. V gave up 1 base and J gave up 9 bases; unmatched junction bases: 5. The CDR3: CASSLDGGESIQYF. The CDR3 DNA sequence: TGTGCCAGCAGCTTAGACGGGGGGGAGAGCATTCAGTACTTC.

The chain uses TRBV6-2 or TRBV6-3 and TRBJ1-1, with D perhaps TRBD1 (5 bases). The CDR3 has 13 residues. Per the germline V gene, CDR1 is MNHEY and CDR2 is SVGEGT. The germline V and J ends were trimmed by 3 bases and 5 bases, with 10 bases remaining between them. Here the CDR3 reads CASSYIRDTEAFF. The CDR3 nucleotides are TGTGCCAGCAGTTATATCAGGGATACTGAAGCTTTCTTT.

This clonotype showed up just a few times. The rearrangement joins TRBV5-1 to TRBJ2-2; 9 bases fit TRBD2. The CDR3 runs to 17 residues. The germline gives CDR1 SGHRS, CDR2 YFSETQ. V lost 1 base and J lost 6; bases outside the gene matches: 10. The CDR3 sequence: CASSLSQGTSRAGELFF. The CDR3 region has the DNA TGCGCCAGCAGCTTGTCCCAGGGGACTAGCCGGGCCGGGGAGCTGTTTTTT.